This T cell receptor (beta chain) was retrieved from a study of shared clonotypes between healthy human individuals. Study results and limitations: Tissue TCR repertoires likely differ from these blood-only repertoires. Non-shared clonotypes were found to have lower generation probabilities than the clonotypes that were shared by all four of the sorted-subset donors.

Donation came from healthy HIV-negative adults that had no recent acute infections or vaccinations. In the CD4+ fraction, cells were divided into CD45RA+ naive and CD45RA-negative memory subsets. About this clone itself: Its specificity is not known.

Trimming pared 1 base from V and 6 bases from J, leaving 1 base between. CDR1 SGHNT and CDR2 YENEEA come from the germline V gene. The CDR3 is 11 amino acids. Profiled with immunoSEQ multiplex PCR; TCRdb holds only in-frame clones, not every one. Of about 1.1 million clones detected, around 77% appear once; the ten largest clones hold approximately 0.95%. The chain employs TRBV11-3 and TRBJ2-1; D ambiguous. This TCR came from a man between 18 and 35 years old in good health. Some clones in this sample may be carry-over from other donors' samples. Sequencing was performed on memory CD4+ T cells from PBMCs. Specified subset: CD45RA-negative fraction. CDR3: CASSLGNEQFF. CDR3 DNA: TGTGCCAGCAGCTTAGGCAATGAGCAGTTCTTC.